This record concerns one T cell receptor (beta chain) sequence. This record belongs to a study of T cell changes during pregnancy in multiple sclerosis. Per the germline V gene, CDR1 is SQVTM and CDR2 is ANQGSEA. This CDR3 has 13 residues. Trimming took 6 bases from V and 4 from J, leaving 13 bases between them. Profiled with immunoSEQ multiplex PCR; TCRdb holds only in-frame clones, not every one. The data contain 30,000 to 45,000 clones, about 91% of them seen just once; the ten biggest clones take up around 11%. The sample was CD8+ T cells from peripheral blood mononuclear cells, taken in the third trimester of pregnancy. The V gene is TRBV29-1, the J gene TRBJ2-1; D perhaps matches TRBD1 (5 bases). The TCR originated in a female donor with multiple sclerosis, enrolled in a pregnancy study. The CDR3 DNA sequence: TGCAGCGTCCCTCAGGGAAGATACAATGAGCAGTTCTTC. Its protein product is CSVPQGRYNEQFF.